The 4 T cell receptor beta chains reported below all come from one sample, sequenced in a study of T cell responses to AZD1222 COVID-19 vaccine. Here immunoSEQ multiplex PCR was the method, and the copy in TCRdb shows in-frame clones only, minus some. In the table there are more than 95,000 clones, about 89% of which are singletons. This specimen consisted of peripheral blood, obtained on day 0 of AZD1222 vaccination. All receptors come from an adult in good health.

The gene calls are TRBV6-1 and TRBJ2-7, with 12 bases matching TRBD1. The V gene end was trimmed by 4 bases and the J gene end by 6 bases; junction bases not matched to a gene: 13. CDR3 length equals 17 residues. The V gene's germline CDR1 is MNHNS and CDR2 SASEGT. CDR3 sequence (DNA): TGTGCCAGCAGTGTCATAAACTCGGGACAGGGGGCATCCGAGCAGTACTTC. Amino acids: CASSVINSGQGASEQYF.

This chain uses TRBV9 with TRBJ1-3; D remains ambiguous. Germline values: CDR1 SGDLS, CDR2 YYNGEE. V shed 3 bases and J shed 4 bases, with 11 bases lying between them. The CDR3 has 14 residues. CDR3 amino acids: CASSASASGNTIYF. The CDR3 DNA sequence: TGTGCCAGCAGCGCCAGTGCGTCAGGAAACACCATATATTTT.

This clone turned up a few times. The genes are TRBV6-1 and TRBJ1-1; D is unclear. The germline CDR1 and CDR2 sequences are MNHNS and SASEGT. This CDR3 has 11 amino acids. Trimming cost V 0 bases and J 8 bases, with 4 bases left between them. The DNA of the CDR3 is TGTGCCAGCAGTGAAGCGAGGGAAGCTTTCTTT. Translated, it gives CASSEAREAFF.

This sequence joins TRBV7-9 and TRBJ1-4, with 7 bases fitting TRBD1. Germline CDR1 SEHNR, CDR2 FQNEAQ (reference sequence). J was trimmed by 5 bases and V by 5 bases; bases with no gene match: 14. The CDR3 is 17 amino acids. CDR3 sequence (DNA): TGTGCCAGCAGCCCAGAGGTTAGGACAGGAGGGAATGAAAAACTGTTTTTT. It specifies CASSPEVRTGGNEKLFF.